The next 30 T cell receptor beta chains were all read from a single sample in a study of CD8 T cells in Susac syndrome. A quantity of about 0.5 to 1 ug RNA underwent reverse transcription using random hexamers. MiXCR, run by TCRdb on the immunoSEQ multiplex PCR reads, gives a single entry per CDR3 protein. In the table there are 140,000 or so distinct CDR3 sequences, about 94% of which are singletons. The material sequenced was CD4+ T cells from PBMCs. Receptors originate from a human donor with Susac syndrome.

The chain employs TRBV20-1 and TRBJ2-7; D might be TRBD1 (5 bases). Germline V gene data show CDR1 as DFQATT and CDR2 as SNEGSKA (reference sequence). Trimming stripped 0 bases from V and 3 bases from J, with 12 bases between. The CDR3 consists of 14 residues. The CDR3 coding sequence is TGCAGTGCTAGAGATAGCAGGGCTGGCTACGAGCAGTACTTC. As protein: CSARDSRAGYEQYF.

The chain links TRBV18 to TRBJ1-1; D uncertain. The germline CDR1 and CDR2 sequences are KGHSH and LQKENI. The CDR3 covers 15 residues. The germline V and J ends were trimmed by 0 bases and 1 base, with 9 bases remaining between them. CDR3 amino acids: CASSPPSETNTEAFF. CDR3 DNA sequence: TGTGCCAGCTCACCACCGTCTGAAACGAACACTGAAGCTTTCTTT.

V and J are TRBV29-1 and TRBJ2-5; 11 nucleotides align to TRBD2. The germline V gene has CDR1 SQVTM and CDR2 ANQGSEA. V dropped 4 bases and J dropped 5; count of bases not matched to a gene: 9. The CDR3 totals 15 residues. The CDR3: CSVGSSGRRWETQYF. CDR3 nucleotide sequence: TGCAGCGTTGGATCTAGCGGGAGGCGGTGGGAGACCCAGTACTTC.

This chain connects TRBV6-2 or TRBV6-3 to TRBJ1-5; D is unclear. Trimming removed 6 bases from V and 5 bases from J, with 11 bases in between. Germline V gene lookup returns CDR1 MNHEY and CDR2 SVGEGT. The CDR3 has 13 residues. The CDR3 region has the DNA TGTGCCAGCAGCCGACGGCACGATCAGCCCCAGCATTTT. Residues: CASSRRHDQPQHF.

The CDR3 DNA reads TGTGCCAGCAGCTCTTTCCCAGGGCCCCTCCACTTT. Protein product: CASSSFPGPLHF. This sequence joins TRBV6-5 and TRBJ1-6; TRBD1 is a possible D gene (5 bases). This CDR3 contains 12 residues. The germline V and J ends were trimmed by 6 bases and 13 bases, with 13 bases remaining between them. Germline V CDR1 and CDR2: MNHEY, SVGAGI.

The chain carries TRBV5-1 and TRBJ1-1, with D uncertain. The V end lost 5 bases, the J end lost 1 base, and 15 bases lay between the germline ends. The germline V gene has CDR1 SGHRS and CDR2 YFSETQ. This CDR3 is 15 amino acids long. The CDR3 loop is CASRPAGLRNTEAFF. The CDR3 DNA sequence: TGCGCCAGCAGACCCGCCGGGCTCAGGAACACTGAAGCTTTCTTT.

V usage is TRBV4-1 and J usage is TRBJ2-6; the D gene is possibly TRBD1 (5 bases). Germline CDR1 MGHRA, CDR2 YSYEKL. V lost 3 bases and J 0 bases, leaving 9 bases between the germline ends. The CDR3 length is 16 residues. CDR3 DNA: TGCGCCAGCAGCCATGAACAGGTCTCTGGGGCCAACGTCCTGACTTTC. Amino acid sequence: CASSHEQVSGANVLTF.

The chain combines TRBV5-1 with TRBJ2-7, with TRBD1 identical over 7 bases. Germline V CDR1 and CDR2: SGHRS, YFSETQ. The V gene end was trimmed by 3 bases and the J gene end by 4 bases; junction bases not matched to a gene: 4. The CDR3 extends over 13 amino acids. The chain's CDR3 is CASSSPTGYEQYF. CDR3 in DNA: TGCGCCAGCAGCTCCCCGACAGGGTACGAGCAGTACTTC.

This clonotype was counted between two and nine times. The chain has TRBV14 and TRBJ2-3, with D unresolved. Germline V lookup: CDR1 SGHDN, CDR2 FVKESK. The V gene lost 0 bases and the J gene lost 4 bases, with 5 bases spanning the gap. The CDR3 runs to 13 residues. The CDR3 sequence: CASSQDLADTQYF. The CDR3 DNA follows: TGTGCCAGCAGCCAAGATTTGGCAGATACGCAGTATTTT.

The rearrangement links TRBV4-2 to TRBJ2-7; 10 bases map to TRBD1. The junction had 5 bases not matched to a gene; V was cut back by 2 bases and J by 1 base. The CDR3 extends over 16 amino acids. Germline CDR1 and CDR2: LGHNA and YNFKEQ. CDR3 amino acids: CASSQPGQGGSYEQYF. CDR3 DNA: TGTGCCAGCAGCCAACCTGGACAGGGGGGATCCTACGAGCAGTACTTC.

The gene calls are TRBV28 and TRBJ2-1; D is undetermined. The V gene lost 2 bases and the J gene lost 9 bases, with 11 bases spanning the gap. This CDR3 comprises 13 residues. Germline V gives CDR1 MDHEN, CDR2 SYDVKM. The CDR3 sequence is CASSLRLSGEQFF. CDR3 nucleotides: TGTGCCAGCAGTTTAAGGCTTTCGGGTGAGCAGTTCTTC.

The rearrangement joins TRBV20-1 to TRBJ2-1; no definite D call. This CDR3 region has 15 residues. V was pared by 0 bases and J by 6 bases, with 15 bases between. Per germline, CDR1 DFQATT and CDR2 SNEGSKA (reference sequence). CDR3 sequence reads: CSARDRLIPLNEQFF. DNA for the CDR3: TGCAGTGCTAGAGATCGCCTAATCCCGCTCAATGAGCAGTTCTTC.

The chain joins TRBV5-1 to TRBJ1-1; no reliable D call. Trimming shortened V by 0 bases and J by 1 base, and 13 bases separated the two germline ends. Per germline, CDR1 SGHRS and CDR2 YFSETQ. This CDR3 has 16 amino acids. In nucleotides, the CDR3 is TGCGCCAGCAGCTTGGACCCGCAGGCTACGAACACTGAAGCTTTCTTT. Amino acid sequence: CASSLDPQATNTEAFF.

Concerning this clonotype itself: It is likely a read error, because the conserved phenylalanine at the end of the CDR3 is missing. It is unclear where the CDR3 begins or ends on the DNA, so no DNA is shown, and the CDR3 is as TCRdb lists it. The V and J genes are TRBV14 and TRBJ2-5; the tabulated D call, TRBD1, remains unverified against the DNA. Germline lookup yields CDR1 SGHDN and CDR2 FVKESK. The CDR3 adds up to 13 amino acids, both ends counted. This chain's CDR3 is CASSQGGVSGAHV.

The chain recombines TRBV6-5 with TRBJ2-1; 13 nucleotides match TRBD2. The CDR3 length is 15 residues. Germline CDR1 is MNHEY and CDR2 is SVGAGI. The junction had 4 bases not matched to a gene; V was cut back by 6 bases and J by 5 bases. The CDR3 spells CASRAGLAGNNEQFF. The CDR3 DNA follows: TGTGCCAGCAGAGCGGGACTAGCGGGGAACAATGAGCAGTTCTTC.

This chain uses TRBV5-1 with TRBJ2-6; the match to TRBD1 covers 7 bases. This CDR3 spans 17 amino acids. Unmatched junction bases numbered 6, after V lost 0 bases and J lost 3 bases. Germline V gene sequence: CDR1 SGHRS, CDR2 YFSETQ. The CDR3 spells CASSLAAGGDGANVLTF. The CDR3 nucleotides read TGCGCCAGCAGCTTGGCGGCAGGGGGTGATGGGGCCAACGTCCTGACTTTC.

The CDR3 bases are TGCGCCAGCAGCTTGGAGGGACAGAGCTATGGCTACACCTTC. The encoded protein is CASSLEGQSYGYTF. The V gene is TRBV5-1, the J gene TRBJ1-2, with 7 bases matching TRBD1. After removal of 0 bases from V and 4 bases from J, the junction contained 3 bases not matched to a gene. The CDR3 runs 14 residues. Germline V gene lookup returns CDR1 SGHRS and CDR2 YFSETQ.

The CDR3, as DNA: TGTGCCAGCAGTTTGAGGCAGGGGGCAAATAATTCACCCCTCCACTTT. As protein: CASSLRQGANNSPLHF. V and J are TRBV12-3 or TRBV12-4 and TRBJ1-6, with TRBD1 identical over 8 bases. Trimming cost V 3 bases and J 5 bases; bases outside gene matches: 6. The CDR3 is made up of 16 amino acids.

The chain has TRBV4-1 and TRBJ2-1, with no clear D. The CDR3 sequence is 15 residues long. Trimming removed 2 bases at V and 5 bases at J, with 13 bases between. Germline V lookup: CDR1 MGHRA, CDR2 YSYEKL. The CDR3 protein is CASSQYALGDNEQFF. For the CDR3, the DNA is TGCGCCAGCAGCCAATACGCCCTTGGAGACAATGAGCAGTTCTTC.

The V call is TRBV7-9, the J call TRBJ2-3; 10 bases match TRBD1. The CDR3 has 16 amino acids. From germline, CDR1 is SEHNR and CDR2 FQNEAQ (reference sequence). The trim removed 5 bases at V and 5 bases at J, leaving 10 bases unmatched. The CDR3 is CASSLIGTGEKDTQYF. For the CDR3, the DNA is TGTGCCAGCAGCCTCATCGGGACAGGGGAGAAAGATACGCAGTATTTT.

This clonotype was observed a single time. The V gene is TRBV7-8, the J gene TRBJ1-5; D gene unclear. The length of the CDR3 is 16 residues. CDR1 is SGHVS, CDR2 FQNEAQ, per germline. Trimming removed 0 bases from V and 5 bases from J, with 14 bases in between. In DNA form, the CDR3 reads TGTGCCAGCAGCTTAGCGCGTCGAGGGAGGGATCAGCCCCAGCATTTT. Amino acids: CASSLARRGRDQPQHF.

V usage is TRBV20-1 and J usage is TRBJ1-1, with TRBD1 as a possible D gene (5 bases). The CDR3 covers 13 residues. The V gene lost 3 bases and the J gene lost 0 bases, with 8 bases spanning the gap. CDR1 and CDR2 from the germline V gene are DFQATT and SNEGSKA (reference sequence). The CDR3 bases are TGCAGTGCTAGGACAGAAATGAACACTGAAGCTTTCTTT. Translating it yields CSARTEMNTEAFF.

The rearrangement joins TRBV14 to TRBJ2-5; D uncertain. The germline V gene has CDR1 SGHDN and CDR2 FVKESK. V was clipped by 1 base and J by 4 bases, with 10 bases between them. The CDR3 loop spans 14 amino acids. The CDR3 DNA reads TGTGCCAGCAGCCAAGCGACGACCATAGAGACCCAGTACTTC. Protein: CASSQATTIETQYF.

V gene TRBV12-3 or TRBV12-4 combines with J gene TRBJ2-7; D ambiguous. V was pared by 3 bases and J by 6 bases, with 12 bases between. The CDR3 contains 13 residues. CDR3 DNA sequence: TGTGCCAGCAGTTTGGCAGAGAAGAGCGAGCAGTACTTC. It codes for CASSLAEKSEQYF.

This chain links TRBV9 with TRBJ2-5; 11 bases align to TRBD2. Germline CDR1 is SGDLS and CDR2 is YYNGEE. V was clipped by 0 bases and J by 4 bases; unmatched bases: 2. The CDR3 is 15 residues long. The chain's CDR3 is CASSVGGLAGETQYF. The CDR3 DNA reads TGTGCCAGCAGCGTAGGTGGACTAGCGGGAGAGACCCAGTACTTC.

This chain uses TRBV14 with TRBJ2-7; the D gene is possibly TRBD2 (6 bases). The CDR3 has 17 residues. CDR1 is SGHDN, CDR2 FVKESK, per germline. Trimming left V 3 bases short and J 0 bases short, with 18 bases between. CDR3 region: CASSHRRGGGFSYEQYF. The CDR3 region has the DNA TGTGCCAGCAGCCATCGCCGGGGAGGCGGATTCTCCTACGAGCAGTACTTC.

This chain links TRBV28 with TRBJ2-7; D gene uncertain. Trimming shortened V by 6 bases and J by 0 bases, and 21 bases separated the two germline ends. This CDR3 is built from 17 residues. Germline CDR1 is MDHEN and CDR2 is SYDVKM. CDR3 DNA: TGTGCCAGCAGCCAACCTCTTGGGGTCGGTAGCTCCTACGAGCAGTACTTC. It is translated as CASSQPLGVGSSYEQYF.

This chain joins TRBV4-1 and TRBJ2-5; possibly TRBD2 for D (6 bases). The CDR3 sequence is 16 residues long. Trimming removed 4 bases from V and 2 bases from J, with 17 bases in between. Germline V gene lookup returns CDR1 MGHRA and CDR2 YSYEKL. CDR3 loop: CASSRTAGGLQETQYF. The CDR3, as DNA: TGCGCCAGCAGCCGAACGGCCGGCGGACTACAAGAGACCCAGTACTTC.

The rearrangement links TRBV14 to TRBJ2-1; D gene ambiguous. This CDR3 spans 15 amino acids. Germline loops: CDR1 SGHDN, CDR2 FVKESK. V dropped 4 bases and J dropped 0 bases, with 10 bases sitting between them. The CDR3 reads CASSPSQSSYNEQFF. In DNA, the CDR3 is TGTGCCAGCAGCCCCTCGCAGAGCTCCTACAATGAGCAGTTCTTC. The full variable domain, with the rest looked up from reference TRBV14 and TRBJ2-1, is EAGVTQFPSHSVIEKGQTVTLRCDPISGHDNLYWYRRVMGKEIKFLLHFVKESKQDESGMPNNRFLAERTGGTYSTLKVQPAELEDSGVYFCASSPSQSSYNEQFFGPGTRLTVL.

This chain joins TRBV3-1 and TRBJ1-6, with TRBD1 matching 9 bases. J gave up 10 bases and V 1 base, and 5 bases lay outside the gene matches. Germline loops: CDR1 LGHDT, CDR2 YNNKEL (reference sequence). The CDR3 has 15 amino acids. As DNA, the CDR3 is TGTGCCAGCAGCCAAGGGACAGGGGTTCGGTCACCCCTCCACTTT. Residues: CASSQGTGVRSPLHF.